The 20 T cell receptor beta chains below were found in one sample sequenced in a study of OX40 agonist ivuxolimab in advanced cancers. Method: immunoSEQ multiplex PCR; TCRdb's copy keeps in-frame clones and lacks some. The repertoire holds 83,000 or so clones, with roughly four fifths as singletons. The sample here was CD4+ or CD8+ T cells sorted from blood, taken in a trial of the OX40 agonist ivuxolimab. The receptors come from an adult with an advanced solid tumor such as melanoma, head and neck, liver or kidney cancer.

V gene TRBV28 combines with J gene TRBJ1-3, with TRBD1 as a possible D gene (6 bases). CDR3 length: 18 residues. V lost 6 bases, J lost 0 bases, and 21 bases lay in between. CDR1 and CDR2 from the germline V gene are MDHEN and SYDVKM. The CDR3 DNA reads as TGTGCCAGCAGAACGACGAGTAGGGGGTTGCTCTCTGGAAACACCATATATTTT. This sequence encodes CASRTTSRGLLSGNTIYF.

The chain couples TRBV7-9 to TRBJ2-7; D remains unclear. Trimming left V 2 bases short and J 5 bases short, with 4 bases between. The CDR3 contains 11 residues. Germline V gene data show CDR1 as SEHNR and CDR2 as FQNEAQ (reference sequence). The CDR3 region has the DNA TGTGCCAGCAGCTTATTCGACGAGCAGTACTTC. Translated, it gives CASSLFDEQYF.

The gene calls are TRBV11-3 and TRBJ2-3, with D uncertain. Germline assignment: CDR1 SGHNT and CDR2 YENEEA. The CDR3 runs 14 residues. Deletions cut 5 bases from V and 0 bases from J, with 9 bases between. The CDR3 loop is CASSPMESTDTQYF. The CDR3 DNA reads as TGTGCCAGCAGCCCAATGGAGAGCACAGATACGCAGTATTTT.

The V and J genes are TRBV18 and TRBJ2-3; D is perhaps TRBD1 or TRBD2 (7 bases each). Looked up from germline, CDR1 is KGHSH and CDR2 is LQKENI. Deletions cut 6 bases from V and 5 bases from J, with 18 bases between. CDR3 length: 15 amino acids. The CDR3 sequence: CASSLLRGGQDTQYF. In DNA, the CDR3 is TGTGCCAGCTCCCTACTCAGGGGGGGCCAAGATACGCAGTATTTT.

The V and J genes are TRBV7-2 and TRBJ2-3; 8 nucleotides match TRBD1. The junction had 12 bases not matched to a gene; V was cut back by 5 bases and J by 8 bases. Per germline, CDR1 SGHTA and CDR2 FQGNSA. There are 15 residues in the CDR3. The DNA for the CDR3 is TGTGCCAGCAGCCAAGAGGGACAGGCGGGTGGTACGCAGTATTTT. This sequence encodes CASSQEGQAGGTQYF.

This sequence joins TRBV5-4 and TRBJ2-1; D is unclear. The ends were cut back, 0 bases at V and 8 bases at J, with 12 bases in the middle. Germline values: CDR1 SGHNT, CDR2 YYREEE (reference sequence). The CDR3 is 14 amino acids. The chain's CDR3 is CASSLEPLGDEQFF. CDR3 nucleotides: TGTGCCAGCAGCTTGGAACCCCTCGGCGATGAGCAGTTCTTC.

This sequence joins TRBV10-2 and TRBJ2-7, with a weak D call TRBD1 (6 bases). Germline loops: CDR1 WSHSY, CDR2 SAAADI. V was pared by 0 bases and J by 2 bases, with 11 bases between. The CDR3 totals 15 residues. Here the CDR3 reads CASSESRGGTYEQYF. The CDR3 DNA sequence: TGCGCCAGCAGTGAGTCACGAGGGGGAACCTACGAGCAGTACTTC.

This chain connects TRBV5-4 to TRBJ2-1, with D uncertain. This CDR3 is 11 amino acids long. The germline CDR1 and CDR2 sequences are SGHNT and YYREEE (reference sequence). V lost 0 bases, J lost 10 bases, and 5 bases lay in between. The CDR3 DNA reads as TGTGCCAGCAGCTTGGTTGGGGAGCAGTTCTTC. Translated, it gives CASSLVGEQFF.

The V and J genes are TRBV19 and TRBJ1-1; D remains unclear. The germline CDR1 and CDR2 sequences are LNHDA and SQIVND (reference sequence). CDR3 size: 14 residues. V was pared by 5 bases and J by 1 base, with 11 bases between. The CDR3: CASSQETQNTEAFF. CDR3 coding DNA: TGTGCCAGTAGTCAAGAGACCCAGAACACTGAAGCTTTCTTT.

CDR3 DNA: TGCGCCAGCAGCCCTCGGGTGCGCGGCTACACCTTC. This sequence encodes CASSPRVRGYTF. This chain joins TRBV5-1 and TRBJ1-2; D not certain. Germline-derived CDR1 and CDR2 are SGHRS and YFSETQ. This CDR3 spans 12 amino acids. Trimming cost V 4 bases and J 8 bases, with 12 bases left between them.

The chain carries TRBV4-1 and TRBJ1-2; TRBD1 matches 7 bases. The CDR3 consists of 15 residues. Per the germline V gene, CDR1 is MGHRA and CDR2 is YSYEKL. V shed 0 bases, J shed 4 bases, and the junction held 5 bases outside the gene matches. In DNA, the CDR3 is TGCGCCAGCAGCCAAGATGACAGGGTGGGCTATGGCTACACCTTC. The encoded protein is CASSQDDRVGYGYTF.

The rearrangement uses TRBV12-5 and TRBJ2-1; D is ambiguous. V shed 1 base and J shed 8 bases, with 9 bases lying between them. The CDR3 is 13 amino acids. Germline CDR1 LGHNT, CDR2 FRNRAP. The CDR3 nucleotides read TGTGCTAGTGGTTTGGGGCTATGGGATGAGCAGTTCTTC. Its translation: CASGLGLWDEQFF.

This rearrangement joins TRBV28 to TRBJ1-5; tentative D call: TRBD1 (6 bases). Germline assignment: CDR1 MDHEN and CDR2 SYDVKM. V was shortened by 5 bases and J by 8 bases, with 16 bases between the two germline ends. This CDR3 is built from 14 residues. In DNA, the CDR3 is TGTGCCAGCAGTCAATTTACAGGGAAGAAGCCCCAGCATTTT. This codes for CASSQFTGKKPQHF.

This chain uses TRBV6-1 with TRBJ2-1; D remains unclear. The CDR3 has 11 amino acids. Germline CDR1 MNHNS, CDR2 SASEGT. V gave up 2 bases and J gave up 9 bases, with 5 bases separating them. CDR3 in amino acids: CASSERVEQFF. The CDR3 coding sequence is TGTGCCAGCAGTGAAAGGGTTGAGCAGTTCTTC.

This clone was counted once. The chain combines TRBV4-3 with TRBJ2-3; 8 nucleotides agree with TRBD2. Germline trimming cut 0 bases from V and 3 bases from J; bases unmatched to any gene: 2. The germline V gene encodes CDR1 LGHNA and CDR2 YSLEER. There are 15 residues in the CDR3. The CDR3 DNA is TGCGCCAGCAGCCAAGAAGCGGGGGAGACAGATACGCAGTATTTT. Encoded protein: CASSQEAGETDTQYF.

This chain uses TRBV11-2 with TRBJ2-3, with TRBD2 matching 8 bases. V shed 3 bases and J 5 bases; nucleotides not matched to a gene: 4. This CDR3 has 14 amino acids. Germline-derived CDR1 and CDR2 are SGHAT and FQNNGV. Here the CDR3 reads CASSLRGAGDTQYF. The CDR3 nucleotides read TGTGCCAGCAGCTTGCGGGGGGCGGGAGATACGCAGTATTTT. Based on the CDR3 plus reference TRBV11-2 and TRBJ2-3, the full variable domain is EAGVAQSPRYKIIEKRQSVAFWCNPISGHATLYWYQQILGQGPKLLIQFQNNGVVDDSQLPKDRFSAERLKGVDSTLKIQPAKLEDSAVYLCASSLRGAGDTQYFGPGTRLTVL.

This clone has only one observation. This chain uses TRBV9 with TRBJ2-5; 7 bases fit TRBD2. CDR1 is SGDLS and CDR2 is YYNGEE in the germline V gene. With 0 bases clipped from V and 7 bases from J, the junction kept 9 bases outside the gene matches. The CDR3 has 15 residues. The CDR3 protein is CASSVDGTTDATQYF. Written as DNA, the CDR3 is TGTGCCAGCAGCGTAGATGGGACTACCGACGCGACCCAGTACTTC. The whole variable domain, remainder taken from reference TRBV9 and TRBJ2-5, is DSGVTQTPKHLITATGQRVTLRCSPRSGDLSVYWYQQSLDQGLQFLIQYYNGEERAKGNILERFSAQQFPDLHSELNLSSLELGDSALYFCASSVDGTTDATQYFGPGTRLLVL.

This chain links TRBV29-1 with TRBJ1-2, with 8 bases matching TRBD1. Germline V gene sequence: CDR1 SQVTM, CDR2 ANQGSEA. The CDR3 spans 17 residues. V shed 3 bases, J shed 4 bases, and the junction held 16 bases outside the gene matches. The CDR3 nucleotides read TGCAGCGTTGATTCCCGGACAGGGTTTGAAAAGGGCTATGGCTACACCTTC. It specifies CSVDSRTGFEKGYGYTF.

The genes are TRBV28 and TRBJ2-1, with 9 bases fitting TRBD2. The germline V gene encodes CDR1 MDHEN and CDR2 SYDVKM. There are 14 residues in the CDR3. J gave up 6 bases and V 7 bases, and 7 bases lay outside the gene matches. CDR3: CASISGGGVNEQFF. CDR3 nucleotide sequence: TGTGCCAGCATTTCAGGCGGGGGGGTCAATGAGCAGTTCTTC.

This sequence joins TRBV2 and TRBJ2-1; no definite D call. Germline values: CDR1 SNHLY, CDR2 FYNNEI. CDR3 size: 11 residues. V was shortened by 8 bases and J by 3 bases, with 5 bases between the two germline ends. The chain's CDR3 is CASGVYNEQFF. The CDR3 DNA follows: TGTGCCAGCGGGGTCTACAATGAGCAGTTCTTC.